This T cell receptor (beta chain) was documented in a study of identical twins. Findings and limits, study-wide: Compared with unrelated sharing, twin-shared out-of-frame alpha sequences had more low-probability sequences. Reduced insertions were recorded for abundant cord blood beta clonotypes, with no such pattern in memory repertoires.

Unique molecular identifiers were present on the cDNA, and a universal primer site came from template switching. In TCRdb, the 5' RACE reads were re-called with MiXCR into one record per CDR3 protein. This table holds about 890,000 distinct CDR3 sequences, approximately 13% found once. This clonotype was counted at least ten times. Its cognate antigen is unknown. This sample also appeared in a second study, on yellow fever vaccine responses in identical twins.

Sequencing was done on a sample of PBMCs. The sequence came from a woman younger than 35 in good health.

CDR3 in amino acids: CASSRDLGTEAFF. The DNA for the CDR3 is TGTGCCAGCAGCCGGGACTTGGGGACTGAAGCTTTCTTT. The rearrangement joins TRBV7-7 to TRBJ1-1; the D gene is possibly TRBD1 (5 bases). From germline, CDR1 is SSHAT and CDR2 FNYEAQ (reference sequence). Trimming took 5 bases from V and 5 from J, leaving 12 bases between them. The CDR3 extends over 13 amino acids.